The clone carrying this T cell receptor (beta chain) was counted many times. The antigen is undetermined. Roughly 9.2 milliliters was the volume of peripheral blood drawn from each donor. These data belong to a study of blood T cells in healthy people across ages. Points from the study as a whole: The CMV status of each donor remained undetermined, and this could have confounded shifts in expanded clonotypes. Diversity figures derived from one million T cells were judged to underestimate the true value. More naive CD4+ cells and higher diversity marked long-lived donors relative to aged donors.

It was with a sample-barcoded 5' primer and a J-beta primer mix that a second PCR of about 7 to 12 cycles was run. TCRdb reanalysed the 5' RACE reads using MiXCR and keeps one entry per CDR3 protein. The sample lists under 800,000 distinct CDR3 sequences, approximately 39% seen once, with 20% to 25% in the top ten. The sequence derives from a woman in her sixties or seventies in good health. What was sequenced was blood.

As DNA, the CDR3 is TGTGCCAGCAGCTTAGAGGACATCGGCGAGCAGTACTTC. It translates to CASSLEDIGEQYF. The gene calls are TRBV7-2 and TRBJ2-7; D is perhaps TRBD1 (5 bases). The V end was cut by 1 base, the J end by 6 bases, with 10 bases between. This CDR3 is built from 13 residues. Per the germline V gene, CDR1 is SGHTA and CDR2 is FQGNSA.